This T cell receptor (beta chain) was captured by sequencing in a study of blood T cells in healthy people across ages. General study findings and limits: The study regarded diversity estimates from one million T cells as underestimates. Getting older went along with TCR beta diversity per million T cells dropping roughly linearly.

Next came a second PCR, run for about 7 to 12 cycles, which used a sample-barcoded 5' primer along with a J-beta primer mix. Each cDNA molecule, via a template-switch adaptor with 12 random nucleotides, was tagged. One entry per CDR3 protein, called by TCRdb with MiXCR from the 5' RACE reads. This table holds about 1.6 million distinct CDR3 sequences, about 35% found once. As to this clonotype: Its target is unknown.

V was clipped by 9 bases and J by 5 bases, with 16 bases between them. Germline V gene lookup returns CDR1 MGHRA and CDR2 YSYEKL. The CDR3 has 13 amino acids. Sequencing was carried out using blood. This clonotype originated in a woman in her twenties or thirties in good health. The chain has TRBV4-1 and TRBJ2-5; no clear D gene. The CDR3 loop reads CASATQMGETQYF. The CDR3 nucleotides are TGCGCCAGTGCGACTCAAATGGGGGAGACCCAGTACTTC.